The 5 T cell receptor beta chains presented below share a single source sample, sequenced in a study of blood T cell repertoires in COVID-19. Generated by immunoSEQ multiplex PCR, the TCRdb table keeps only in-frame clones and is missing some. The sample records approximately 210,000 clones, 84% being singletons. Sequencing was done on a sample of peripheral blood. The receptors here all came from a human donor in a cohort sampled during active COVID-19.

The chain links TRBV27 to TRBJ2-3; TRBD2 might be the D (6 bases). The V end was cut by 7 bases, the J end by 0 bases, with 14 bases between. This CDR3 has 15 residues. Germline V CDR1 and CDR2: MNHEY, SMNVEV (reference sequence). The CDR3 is CASTPAGSSTDTQYF. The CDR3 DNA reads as TGTGCCAGCACTCCAGCGGGTTCTAGCACAGATACGCAGTATTTT.

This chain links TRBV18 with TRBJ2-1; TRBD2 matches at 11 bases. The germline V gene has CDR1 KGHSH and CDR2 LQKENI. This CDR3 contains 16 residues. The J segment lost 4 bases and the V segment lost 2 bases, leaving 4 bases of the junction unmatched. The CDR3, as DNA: TGTGCCAGCTCACCAAGTCGACTAGCGGGATACAATGAGCAGTTCTTC. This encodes CASSPSRLAGYNEQFF.

The CDR3 DNA reads as TGTGCCACCAGCAGAGATATGGTAGCGGGAGGAACCTACAATGAGCAGTTCTTC. Residues: CATSRDMVAGGTYNEQFF. V gene TRBV15 combines with J gene TRBJ2-1, with TRBD2 matching over 10 bases. Per germline, CDR1 LNHNV and CDR2 YYDKDF (reference sequence). This CDR3 comprises 18 residues. V trimming: 0 bases; J trimming: 2 bases; junction bases outside the gene matches: 7.

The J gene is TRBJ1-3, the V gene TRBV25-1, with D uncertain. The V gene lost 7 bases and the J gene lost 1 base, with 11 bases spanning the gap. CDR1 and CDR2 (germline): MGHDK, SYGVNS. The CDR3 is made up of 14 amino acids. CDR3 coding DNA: TGTGCCAGCACGCCACTTCGTTCTGGAAACACCATATATTTT. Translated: CASTPLRSGNTIYF.

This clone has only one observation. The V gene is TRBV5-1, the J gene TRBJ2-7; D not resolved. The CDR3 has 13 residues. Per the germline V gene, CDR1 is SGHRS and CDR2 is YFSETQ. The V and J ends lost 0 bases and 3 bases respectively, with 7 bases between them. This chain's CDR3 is CASSLESGYEQYF. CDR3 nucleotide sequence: TGCGCCAGCAGCTTGGAGTCAGGCTACGAGCAGTACTTC.